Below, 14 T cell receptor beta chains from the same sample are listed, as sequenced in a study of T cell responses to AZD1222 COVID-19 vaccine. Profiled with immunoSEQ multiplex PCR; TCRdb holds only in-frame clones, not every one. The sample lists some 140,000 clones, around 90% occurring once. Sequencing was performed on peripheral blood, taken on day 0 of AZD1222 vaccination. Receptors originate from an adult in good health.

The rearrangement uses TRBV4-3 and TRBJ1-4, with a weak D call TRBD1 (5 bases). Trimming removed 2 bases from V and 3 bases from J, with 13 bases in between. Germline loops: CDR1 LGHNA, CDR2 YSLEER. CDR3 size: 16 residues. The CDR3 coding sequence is TGCGCCAGCAGCCAATGGACGGGGGGACCTAATGAAAAACTGTTTTTT. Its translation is CASSQWTGGPNEKLFF.

The CDR3 reads CASSKVSGRTYNEQFF. In nucleotides, the CDR3 is TGTGCCAGCAGCAAAGTCAGCGGGAGGACTTACAATGAGCAGTTCTTC. The genes are TRBV21-1 and TRBJ2-1; the table's D call, TRBD2, has no DNA check behind it. TRBV21-1 is a recognized pseudogene. CDR3 length: 16 amino acids.

The CDR3 protein is CASSQEGSGRAREQYF. The CDR3 DNA sequence: TGTGCCAGCAGCCAAGAAGGTAGCGGGAGGGCCAGAGAGCAGTACTTC. The chain recombines TRBV4-2 with TRBJ2-7; 11 bases agree with TRBD2. From germline, CDR1 is LGHNA and CDR2 YNFKEQ. This CDR3 contains 16 residues. The J segment lost 7 bases and the V segment lost 0 bases, leaving 8 bases of the junction unmatched.

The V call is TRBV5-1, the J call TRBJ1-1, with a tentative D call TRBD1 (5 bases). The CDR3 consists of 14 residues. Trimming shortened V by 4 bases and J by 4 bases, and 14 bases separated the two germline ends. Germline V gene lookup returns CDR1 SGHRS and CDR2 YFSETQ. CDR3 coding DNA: TGCGCCAGCAGCCTATCATTTGGGACCACTGAAGCTTTCTTT. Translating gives CASSLSFGTTEAFF.

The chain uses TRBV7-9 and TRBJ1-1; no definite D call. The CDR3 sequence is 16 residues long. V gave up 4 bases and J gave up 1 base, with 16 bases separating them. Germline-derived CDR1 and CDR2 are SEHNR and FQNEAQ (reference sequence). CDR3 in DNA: TGTGCCAGCAGCTCCGGATGGAGTAAGGCGAACACTGAAGCTTTCTTT. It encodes CASSSGWSKANTEAFF.

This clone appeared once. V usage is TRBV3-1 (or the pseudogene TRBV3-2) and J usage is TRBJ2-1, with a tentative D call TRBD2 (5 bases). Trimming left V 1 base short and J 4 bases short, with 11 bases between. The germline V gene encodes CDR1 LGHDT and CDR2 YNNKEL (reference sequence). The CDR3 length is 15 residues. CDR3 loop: CASSQVQRLYNEQFF. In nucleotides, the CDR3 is TGTGCCAGCAGCCAAGTCCAGCGGTTGTACAATGAGCAGTTCTTC.

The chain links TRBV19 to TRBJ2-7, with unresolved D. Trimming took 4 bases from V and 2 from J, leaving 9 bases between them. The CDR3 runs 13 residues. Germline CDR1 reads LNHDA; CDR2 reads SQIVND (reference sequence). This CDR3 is CASSTTRAYEQYF. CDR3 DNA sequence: TGTGCCAGTAGTACGACACGGGCCTACGAGCAGTACTTC. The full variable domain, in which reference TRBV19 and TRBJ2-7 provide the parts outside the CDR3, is DGGITQSPKYLFRKEGQNVTLSCEQNLNHDAMYWYRQDPGQGLRLIYYSQIVNDFQKGDIAEGYSVSREKKESFPLTVTSAQKNPTAFYLCASSTTRAYEQYFGPGTRLTVT.

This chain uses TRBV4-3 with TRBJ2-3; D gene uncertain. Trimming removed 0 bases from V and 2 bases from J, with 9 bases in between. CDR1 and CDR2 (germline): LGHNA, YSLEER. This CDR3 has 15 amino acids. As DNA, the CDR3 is TGCGCCAGCAGCCAAGAACCGTTAAACACAGATACGCAGTATTTT. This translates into CASSQEPLNTDTQYF.

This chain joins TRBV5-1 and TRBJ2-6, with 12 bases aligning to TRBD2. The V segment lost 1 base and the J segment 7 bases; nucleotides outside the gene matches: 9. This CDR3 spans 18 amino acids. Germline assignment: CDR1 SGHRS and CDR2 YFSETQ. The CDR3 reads CASSLRGPLAGGANVLTF. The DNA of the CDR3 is TGCGCCAGCAGCTTGAGAGGCCCACTAGCGGGAGGTGCCAACGTCCTGACTTTC.

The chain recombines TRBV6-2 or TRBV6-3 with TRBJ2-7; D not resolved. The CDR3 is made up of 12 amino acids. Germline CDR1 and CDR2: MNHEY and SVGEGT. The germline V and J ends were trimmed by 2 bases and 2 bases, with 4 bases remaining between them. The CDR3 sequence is CASSYVTYEQYF. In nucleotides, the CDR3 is TGTGCCAGCAGTTACGTCACCTACGAGCAGTACTTC.

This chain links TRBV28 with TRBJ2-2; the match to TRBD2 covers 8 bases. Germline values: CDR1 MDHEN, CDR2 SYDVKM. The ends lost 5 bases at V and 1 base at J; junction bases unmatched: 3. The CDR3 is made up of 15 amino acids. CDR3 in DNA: TGTGCCAGCAGTAAGGGACTAGGGAACACCGGGGAGCTGTTTTTT. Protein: CASSKGLGNTGELFF.

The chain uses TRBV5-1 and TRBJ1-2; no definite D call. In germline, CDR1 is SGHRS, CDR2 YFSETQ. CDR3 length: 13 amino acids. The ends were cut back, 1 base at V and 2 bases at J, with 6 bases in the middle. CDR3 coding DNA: TGCGCCAGCAGCTTGCACGGGAACTATGGCTACACCTTC. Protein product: CASSLHGNYGYTF. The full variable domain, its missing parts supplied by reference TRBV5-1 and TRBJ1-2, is KAGVTQTPRYLIKTRGQQVTLSCSPISGHRSVSWYQQTPGQGLQFLFEYFSETQRNKGNFPGRFSGRQFSNSRSEMNVSTLELGDSALYLCASSLHGNYGYTFGSGTRLTVV.

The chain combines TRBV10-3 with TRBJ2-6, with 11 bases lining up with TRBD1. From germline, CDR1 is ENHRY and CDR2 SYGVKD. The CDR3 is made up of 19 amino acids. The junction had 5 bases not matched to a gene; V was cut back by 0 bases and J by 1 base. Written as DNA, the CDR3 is TGTGCCATCAGTGAGTCGTTCGGGACAGGGGGGTCTGGGGCCAACGTCCTGACTTTC. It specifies CAISESFGTGGSGANVLTF.

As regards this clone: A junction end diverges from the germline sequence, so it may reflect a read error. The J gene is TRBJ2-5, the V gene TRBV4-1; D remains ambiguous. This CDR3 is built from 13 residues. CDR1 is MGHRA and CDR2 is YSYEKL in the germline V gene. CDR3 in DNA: TGCGCCAGCAGCCAAGTAGTTAAAGAGGCCCAGTACTTC. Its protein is CASSQVVKEAQYF.